Sequencing of this TCR beta chain was carried out in a study of Graves' ophthalmopathy and Graves' hyperthyroidism. This CDR3 spans 14 amino acids. Trimming took 10 bases from V and 4 from J; bases not matched to a gene: 7. CDR1 and CDR2 (germline): SNHLY, FYNNEI. This clonotype showed up just once. Its specificity is unknown. Whole-study results and caveats: Progression of ophthalmopathy was predicted by the model with 60% to 71% sensitivity and less than 85% specificity.

RNA transcripts were the template, and TCR beta CDR3 regions were amplified from them. Amplification began with first-round RT-PCR using HTBI primers, then second-round multiplex PCR was performed. TCRdb recomputed calls from the multiplex PCR reads with MiXCR, one row per CDR3 protein. Of roughly 500,000 distinct CDR3 sequences in the sample, about 15% were seen once. The sample taken for sequencing was blood. V gene TRBV2 combines with J gene TRBJ2-2; 9 nucleotides line up with TRBD1. The clonotype originates from a woman aged 30 to 39 with Graves' ophthalmopathy. CDR3 in amino acids: CAITGGVGTGELFF. The CDR3 DNA reads TGTGCCATCACAGGGGGCGTCGGCACCGGGGAGCTGTTTTTT.